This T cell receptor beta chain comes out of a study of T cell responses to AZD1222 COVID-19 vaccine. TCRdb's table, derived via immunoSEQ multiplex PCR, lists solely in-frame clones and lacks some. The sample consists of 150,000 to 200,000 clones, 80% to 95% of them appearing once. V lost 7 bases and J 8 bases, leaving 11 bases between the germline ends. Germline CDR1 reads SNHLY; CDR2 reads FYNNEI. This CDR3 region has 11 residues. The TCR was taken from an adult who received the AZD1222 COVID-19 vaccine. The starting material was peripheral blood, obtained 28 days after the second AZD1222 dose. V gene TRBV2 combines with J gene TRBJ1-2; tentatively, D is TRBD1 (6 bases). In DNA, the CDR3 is TGTGCCAGCAATCGGGACAACGGCTACACCTTC. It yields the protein CASNRDNGYTF. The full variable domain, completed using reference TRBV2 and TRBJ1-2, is EPEVTQTPSHQVTQMGQEVILRCVPISNHLYFYWYRQILGQKVEFLVSFYNNEISEKSEIFDDQFSVERPDGSNFTLKIRSTKLEDSAMYFCASNRDNGYTFGSGTRLTVV.